The 7 T cell receptor beta chains in this list originate from one sample, sequenced in a study of blood T cell repertoires in COVID-19. Generated by immunoSEQ multiplex PCR, the TCRdb table keeps only in-frame clones and is missing some. This table has 87,000 or so clones, roughly 86% appearing once. The sample consisted of peripheral blood. These receptors were obtained from a man between 35 and 55 years old with acute or convalescent COVID-19.

This sequence joins TRBV10-1 and TRBJ2-7, with D maybe TRBD2 (5 bases). V was clipped by 0 bases and J by 2 bases, with 11 bases between them. Germline CDR1 is WNHNN and CDR2 is SYGVQD (reference sequence). The CDR3 is 15 amino acids. CDR3 region: CASSESGDKAYEQYF. The CDR3 DNA sequence: TGCGCCAGCAGTGAGTCCGGGGATAAGGCCTACGAGCAGTACTTC.

The chain is built from TRBV9 and TRBJ1-1, with 7 bases identical to TRBD1. Trimming cost V 4 bases and J 5 bases; bases outside gene matches: 5. CDR1 is SGDLS and CDR2 is YYNGEE in the germline V gene. The CDR3 runs to 13 residues. The CDR3 spells CASSPRGLTEAFF. Here the CDR3 DNA reads TGTGCCAGCAGCCCTAGGGGGCTTACTGAAGCTTTCTTT.

This clone showed up just once. The chain recombines TRBV6-1 with TRBJ1-3; TRBD1 might be the D (5 bases). CDR3 size: 15 residues. Germline CDR1 and CDR2: MNHNS and SASEGT. The ends were cut back, 2 bases at V and 4 bases at J, with 12 bases in the middle. CDR3 sequence: CASSEPGRAGNTIYF. The CDR3 DNA reads as TGTGCCAGCAGTGAACCGGGCAGGGCGGGAAACACCATATATTTT.

The count of this clone is one. The chain employs TRBV30 and TRBJ1-3; possibly TRBD1 for D (6 bases). There are 14 residues in the CDR3. V was trimmed by 5 bases and J by 0 bases, leaving 11 bases between them. The germline V gene encodes CDR1 GTSNPN and CDR2 SVGIG (reference sequence). CDR3 sequence (DNA): TGTGCCTGGGCGGGACAATCCTCTGGAAACACCATATATTTT. This translates into CAWAGQSSGNTIYF.

The V gene is TRBV10-1, the J gene TRBJ1-1; no clear D gene. V was cut by 4 bases and J by 6 bases, with 12 bases left in between. The V gene's germline CDR1 is WNHNN and CDR2 SYGVQD (reference sequence). This CDR3 is built from 13 residues. The CDR3 region has the DNA TGCGCCAGCAGTGGTGTTCCAGGCGCTGAAGCTTTCTTT. It is translated as CASSGVPGAEAFF.

This chain connects TRBV25-1 to TRBJ1-1, with D possibly being TRBD1 (5 bases). The CDR3 covers 13 residues. Deletions cut 3 bases from V and 10 bases from J, with 15 bases between. Germline CDR1 and CDR2: MGHDK and SYGVNS. CDR3 sequence reads: CASSDNLPGLAFF. The CDR3 DNA reads TGTGCCAGCAGTGACAATCTCCCAGGGTTAGCTTTCTTT.

The chain joins TRBV7-9 to TRBJ1-5; 8 bases line up with TRBD1. The CDR3 has 14 residues. V dropped 4 bases and J dropped 7; count of bases not matched to a gene: 6. Germline CDR1 and CDR2: SEHNR and FQNEAQ (reference sequence). The CDR3 loop is CASSSDREEQPQHF. The CDR3 DNA reads as TGTGCCAGCAGCTCGGACAGGGAGGAGCAGCCCCAGCATTTT.